A single sample gave rise to the 31 T cell receptor beta chains below, sequenced in a study of response to subunit inactivated influenza vaccine (dated 2018 in TCRdb). The receptor library was made with RT-PCR. The instrument given in TCRdb is Illumina HiSeq 2500. The public reads were run again by TCRdb, first through fastp at Q25 and then through MiXCR, and only productive beta chains were kept. A single entry per CDR3 protein holds the most common genes and DNA from its merged rows. The sample data list about 540,000 distinct CDR3 sequences, and approximately 15% of these were observed just once. The ten most abundant clones make up 8.5% to 14% of the sample. Source: PBMCs from blood, taken 11 to 12 days after vaccination. Receptor source: a man in his fifties or sixties who received an inactivated influenza vaccine. Donor details come from another sample of the same person, matched by shared clones.

This clonotype was seen a handful of times. This rearrangement joins TRBV12-3 or TRBV12-4 to TRBJ1-2; D is unclear. CDR3 length: 14 amino acids. Trimming shortened V by 5 bases and J by 8 bases, and 18 bases separated the two germline ends. DNA for the CDR3: TGTGCCAGCAGTCCGGGAGGTTCTAGTGGAGGCTACACCTTC. It encodes CASSPGGSSGGYTF.

This clonotype was observed many times. The CDR3 nucleotides are TGTGCCAGCAGCAATACCTACGAGCAGTACTTC. Residues: CASSNTYEQYF. V usage is TRBV14 and J usage is TRBJ2-7; D not certain. CDR1 is SGHDN, CDR2 FVKESK, per germline. Trimming left V 5 bases short and J 2 bases short, with 4 bases between. This CDR3 has 11 residues.

There are a few counts of this clonotype. This rearrangement joins TRBV6-5 to TRBJ2-3; no firm D call. CDR1 is MNHEY, CDR2 SVGAGI, per germline. The CDR3 has 15 amino acids. Deletions cut 1 base from V and 0 bases from J, with 8 bases between. Here the CDR3 reads CASSYFGSSTDTQYF. DNA for the CDR3: TGTGCCAGCAGTTACTTCGGATCTAGCACAGATACGCAGTATTTT.

This rearrangement joins TRBV20-1 to TRBJ2-3; 11 bases align to TRBD2. CDR3 length: 18 residues. Germline lookup yields CDR1 DFQATT and CDR2 SNEGSKA (reference sequence). V gave up 3 bases and J gave up 1 base; unmatched junction bases: 12. In DNA form, the CDR3 reads TGCAGTGCTAGTTACGCTAGCGGGGGGCCTTATCGCACAGATACGCAGTATTTT. This codes for CSASYASGGPYRTDTQYF.

The rearrangement uses TRBV10-2 and TRBJ1-2, with D possibly TRBD1 on 6 matching bases. Germline values: CDR1 WSHSY, CDR2 SAAADI. The CDR3 totals 15 residues. The V and J ends lost 3 bases and 4 bases respectively, with 15 bases between them. Here the CDR3 DNA reads TGCGCCAGCAGTGATCTGGGGGGCGCACCCTATGGCTACACCTTC. It yields the protein CASSDLGGAPYGYTF.

The sample holds a few counts of this clonotype. The J gene is TRBJ2-5, the V gene TRBV3-1; 14 bases match TRBD2. The CDR3 extends over 16 amino acids. Per germline, CDR1 LGHDT and CDR2 YNNKEL (reference sequence). V gave up 4 bases and J gave up 4 bases; unmatched junction bases: 5. The CDR3 nucleotides read TGTGCCAGCAGCCGGACTAGCGGGGGGAGGGGAGAGACCCAGTACTTC. This translates into CASSRTSGGRGETQYF.

This clonotype was detected a few times. V and J are TRBV12-3 or TRBV12-4 and TRBJ1-4; TRBD1 might be the D (6 bases). Trimming pared 4 bases from V and 0 bases from J, leaving 12 bases between. The CDR3 spans 16 residues. CDR3 bases: TGTGCCAGCAGTTCCGGGACACTCACAACTAATGAAAAACTGTTTTTT. Protein sequence: CASSSGTLTTNEKLFF.

This chain joins TRBV20-1 and TRBJ2-1; 7 bases fit TRBD2. Germline assignment: CDR1 DFQATT and CDR2 SNEGSKA (reference sequence). V was pared by 1 base and J by 8 bases, with 8 bases of the junction left unmatched. The CDR3 has 14 residues. CDR3 in DNA: TGCAGTGCTAGAGGGGCGACTAGCAACTATGAGCAGTTCTTC. As protein: CSARGATSNYEQFF.

This clonotype showed up just a few times. The CDR3 DNA is TGCAGTGCTTTGACAGGGTACAAAAGCTCCTACGAGCAGTACTTC. Its translation: CSALTGYKSSYEQYF. The rearrangement uses TRBV20-1 and TRBJ2-7; 7 nucleotides align to TRBD1. V lost 5 bases to trimming and J lost 0 bases; unmatched junction nucleotides: 10. In germline, CDR1 is DFQATT, CDR2 SNEGSKA (reference sequence). The CDR3 totals 15 residues.

J is TRBJ2-7 and V is TRBV7-6; 7 nucleotides align to TRBD1. This CDR3 is built from 13 residues. The V and J ends lost 5 bases and 3 bases, in that order; junction bases with no gene match: 4. Germline V gene sequence: CDR1 SGHVS, CDR2 FNYEAQ. In DNA, the CDR3 is TGTGCCAGCAGCGAGGCAGGGGGCTACGAGCAGTACTTC. Amino acid sequence: CASSEAGGYEQYF.

V usage is TRBV9 and J usage is TRBJ2-7, with D perhaps matching TRBD1 (5 bases). V was pared by 0 bases and J by 2 bases, with 15 bases between. The CDR3 has 16 amino acids. The germline CDR1 and CDR2 sequences are SGDLS and YYNGEE. CDR3 loop: CASSVGGQVLPYEQYF. The CDR3 coding sequence is TGTGCCAGCAGCGTAGGGGGCCAAGTACTCCCCTACGAGCAGTACTTC.

This clonotype appeared a few times. V and J are TRBV29-1 and TRBJ2-5, with D possibly being TRBD1 or TRBD2 (5 bases each). From germline, CDR1 is SQVTM and CDR2 ANQGSEA. The CDR3 runs 15 residues. Trimming cost V 7 bases and J 5 bases, with 23 bases left between them. The CDR3 sequence is CSAQARTVEGETQYF. The DNA of the CDR3 is TGCAGCGCCCAAGCCCGGACGGTTGAGGGGGAGACCCAGTACTTC.

CDR3 sequence reads: CASTHRQQNTEAFF. The CDR3 DNA follows: TGTGCCAGCACCCATCGACAGCAGAACACTGAAGCTTTCTTT. The V gene is TRBV3-1, the J gene TRBJ1-1; D is possibly TRBD1 (5 bases). The CDR3 extends over 14 amino acids. Trimming removed 7 bases at V and 1 base at J, with 13 bases between. Germline V gene sequence: CDR1 LGHDT, CDR2 YNNKEL (reference sequence).

The rearrangement joins TRBV7-9 to TRBJ2-1; 11 bases are shared with TRBD1. The CDR3 covers 15 residues. V lost 3 bases and J lost 8; bases outside the gene matches: 6. Germline-derived CDR1 and CDR2 are SEHNR and FQNEAQ (reference sequence). The CDR3, as DNA: TGTGCCAGCAGCTTCCGGGACAGGGGGTTTGATGAGCAGTTCTTC. Amino acids: CASSFRDRGFDEQFF.

This clonotype was seen repeatedly, ten times or more. This chain joins TRBV12-3 or TRBV12-4 and TRBJ2-7; D is uncertain. This CDR3 has 13 amino acids. Deletions cut 6 bases from V and 3 bases from J, with 12 bases between. Here the CDR3 DNA reads TGTGCCAGCAGATCCAGGAGACGCTACGAGCAGTACTTC. This sequence encodes CASRSRRRYEQYF.

The chain is built from TRBV30 and TRBJ2-2; D not certain. Germline V gene sequence: CDR1 GTSNPN, CDR2 SVGIG (reference sequence). V gave up 3 bases and J gave up 2 bases, with 7 bases separating them. The CDR3 spans 13 residues. The CDR3 DNA follows: TGTGCCTGGAGCAATACCAACACCGGGGAGCTGTTTTTT. Translated: CAWSNTNTGELFF.

The V call is TRBV7-9, the J call TRBJ2-7, with D perhaps assigned TRBD1 or TRBD2 (5 bases each). CDR1 is SEHNR, CDR2 FQNEAQ, per germline (reference sequence). Trimming took off 5 bases at V and 6 bases at J, with 26 bases between the two ends. CDR3 size: 17 residues. In nucleotides, the CDR3 is TGTGCCAGCAGCCCCAGGGACCTCCCGGGTGAAATGAGCGAGCAGTACTTC. It encodes CASSPRDLPGEMSEQYF.

This clonotype was picked up a small number of times. The chain employs TRBV30 and TRBJ2-7; the D gene is possibly TRBD1 (5 bases). The CDR3 extends over 11 amino acids. The V end lost 2 bases, the J end lost 6 bases, and 8 bases lay between the germline ends. CDR1 is GTSNPN, CDR2 SVGIG, per germline (reference sequence). CDR3 bases: TGTGCCTGGAGTAAGGGGTTCGAGCAGTACTTC. Amino acid sequence: CAWSKGFEQYF.

The V call is TRBV28, the J call TRBJ2-1; no clear D gene. Deletions cut 5 bases from V and 4 bases from J, with 9 bases between. Germline-derived CDR1 and CDR2 are MDHEN and SYDVKM. The CDR3 contains 13 residues. CDR3 DNA sequence: TGTGCCAGCAGTGTCTACAGATACAATGAGCAGTTCTTC. Translating it yields CASSVYRYNEQFF.

This clonotype has ten or more counts. In DNA form, the CDR3 reads TGCAGCGTTGACCCCAGTAACACCGGGGAGCTGTTTTTT. It encodes CSVDPSNTGELFF. The rearrangement links TRBV29-1 to TRBJ2-2; D ambiguous. There are 13 residues in the CDR3. V was clipped by 3 bases and J by 2 bases, with 7 bases between them. In germline, CDR1 is SQVTM, CDR2 ANQGSEA.

The V and J genes are TRBV7-9 and TRBJ2-7; 7 bases are shared with TRBD1. Germline assignment: CDR1 SEHNR and CDR2 FQNEAQ (reference sequence). The CDR3 is 14 residues long. V lost 4 bases to trimming and J lost 5 bases; unmatched junction nucleotides: 8. The CDR3 reads CASSSQDRDHEQYF. DNA for the CDR3: TGTGCCAGCAGCTCCCAAGACAGGGACCACGAGCAGTACTTC.

This clonotype appeared many times. The V call is TRBV12-3 or TRBV12-4, the J call TRBJ1-1, with TRBD1 identical over 7 bases. V was clipped by 2 bases and J by 8 bases; unmatched bases: 5. The CDR3 runs 13 residues. DNA for the CDR3: TGTGCCAGCAGTTTAAGGGACAGAGCCGAAGCTTTCTTT. It is translated as CASSLRDRAEAFF.

This clonotype was picked up one time. This chain connects TRBV4-3 to TRBJ1-6; D is perhaps TRBD1 (5 bases). The CDR3 spans 17 residues. V lost 3 bases to trimming and J lost 7 bases, with 19 bases between them. CDR1 is LGHNA, CDR2 YSLEER, per germline. CDR3 amino acids: CASSHDFGASRNSPLHF. CDR3 DNA: TGCGCCAGCAGCCATGACTTTGGGGCCTCAAGGAATTCACCCCTCCACTTT.

This clonotype showed up many times. The V and J genes are TRBV28 and TRBJ2-5; 8 bases are shared with TRBD2. This CDR3 spans 12 amino acids. Germline loops: CDR1 MDHEN, CDR2 SYDVKM. J was trimmed by 4 bases and V by 10 bases; bases with no gene match: 5. CDR3 region: CATAGGVETQYF. The CDR3 DNA reads TGTGCCACCGCCGGGGGGGTAGAGACCCAGTACTTC.

The sample holds many counts of this clonotype. The V and J genes are TRBV12-3 or TRBV12-4 and TRBJ2-3; no clear D. The CDR3 contains 13 residues. V lost 4 bases and J 6 bases, leaving 11 bases between the germline ends. The CDR3 here is CASSSDRWDTQYF. CDR3 in DNA: TGTGCCAGCAGTTCGGACCGGTGGGATACGCAGTATTTT.

Written as DNA, the CDR3 is TGTGCCAGCAGCCCTACGGGACAGAGGAAGCCCCAGCATTTT. It is translated as CASSPTGQRKPQHF. The chain couples TRBV6-2 or TRBV6-3 to TRBJ1-5; 7 bases align to TRBD1. This CDR3 has 14 residues. The germline V gene has CDR1 MNHEY and CDR2 SVGEGT. V trimming: 6 bases; J trimming: 8 bases; junction bases outside the gene matches: 10.

This clonotype was detected a few times. The chain couples TRBV29-1 to TRBJ2-7, with D perhaps matching TRBD2 (5 bases). V lost 7 bases, J lost 0 bases, and 13 bases lay in between. This CDR3 is 13 amino acids long. From germline, CDR1 is SQVTM and CDR2 ANQGSEA. CDR3 sequence: CSGRTGSSYEQYF. The CDR3 DNA reads TGCAGCGGACGGACTGGGAGCTCCTACGAGCAGTACTTC.

This chain joins TRBV28 and TRBJ2-1, with 8 bases aligning to TRBD2. Trimming removed 8 bases from V and 5 bases from J; junction bases left unmatched: 14. Germline V gene lookup returns CDR1 MDHEN and CDR2 SYDVKM. The CDR3 sequence is 16 residues long. The CDR3 region has the DNA TGTGCCAGCGGCACGATGAGGACTAGCCTCAACAATGAGCAGTTCTTC. Translating it yields CASGTMRTSLNNEQFF.

This clonotype was seen a handful of times. The chain is built from TRBV7-9 and TRBJ2-5, with no clear D. The ends were cut back, 5 bases at V and 3 bases at J, with 10 bases in the middle. Germline V gene sequence: CDR1 SEHNR, CDR2 FQNEAQ (reference sequence). This CDR3 region has 13 residues. CDR3 nucleotides: TGTGCCAGCAGCAGCCACTTTAAAGAGACCCAGTACTTC. Its protein product is CASSSHFKETQYF.

This clonotype was observed at least ten times. DNA of the CDR3: TGCAGTGCTAGAGATCAGGGTCCCCCCTCCTACGAGCAGTACTTC. Translating it yields CSARDQGPPSYEQYF. This chain joins TRBV20-1 and TRBJ2-7; D might be TRBD1 (5 bases). The CDR3 has 15 residues. V was cut by 0 bases and J by 0 bases, with 12 bases left in between. From germline, CDR1 is DFQATT and CDR2 SNEGSKA (reference sequence).

A few counts support this clonotype. The chain is built from TRBV28 and TRBJ1-1; 10 bases match TRBD1. The germline gives CDR1 MDHEN, CDR2 SYDVKM. Trimming cost V 3 bases and J 13 bases; bases outside gene matches: 8. The CDR3 covers 13 residues. In nucleotides, the CDR3 is TGTGCCAGCAGTTTCGACAGGGGGCGGGGAGATTTCTTT. The encoded protein is CASSFDRGRGDFF.